The source of this T cell receptor (beta chain) is a study of regulatory T cells in long-lasting Graves disease. Broader study findings: Favored usage of TRBV28, TRBJ1-2 and TRBJ2-5 was recorded in persistent disease. Relative to new patients (under 1,000), persistent patients exhibited greater sharing of public clonotypes (2,741). Analyses excluded thyroid tissue, covering peripheral blood alone.

Time point specified: persistent/refractory GD, antithyroid drugs over 5 years with positive TRAb. PBMCs provided the RNA from which the TCR library was made. Peripheral blood, around 9 milliliters of it, was drawn into EDTA tubes. CDR1 is MGHRA, CDR2 YSYEKL, per germline. The CDR3 covers 13 residues. V was cut by 3 bases and J by 4 bases, with 9 bases left in between. Sequencing libraries for TCR beta were prepared with iRepertoire HTBI primers and Arm-PCR of CDR3 regions. TCRdb redid the calling of the multiplex PCR reads with MiXCR, one entry per CDR3 protein. The table shows some 450,000 distinct CDR3 sequences, with around a quarter occurring only once. This clonotype occurred a few times. As yet, its antigen is unknown.

The chain joins TRBV4-1 to TRBJ1-2; D gene ambiguous. The TCR was taken from a female donor with Graves disease. Material: peripheral blood mononuclear cells (PBMCs), obtained when the disease was refractory, from a patient treated with antithyroid drugs. The CDR3 region is CASSHVGIYGYTF. The CDR3 region has the DNA TGCGCCAGCAGCCACGTGGGGATCTATGGCTACACCTTC.